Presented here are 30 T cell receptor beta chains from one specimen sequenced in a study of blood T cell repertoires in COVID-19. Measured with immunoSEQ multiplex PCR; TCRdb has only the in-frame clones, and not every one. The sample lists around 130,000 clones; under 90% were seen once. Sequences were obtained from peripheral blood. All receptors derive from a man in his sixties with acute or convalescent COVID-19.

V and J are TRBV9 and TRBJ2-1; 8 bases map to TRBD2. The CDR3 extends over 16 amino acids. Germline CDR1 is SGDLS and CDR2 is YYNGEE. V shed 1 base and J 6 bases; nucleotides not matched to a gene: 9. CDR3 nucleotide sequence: TGTGCCAGCAGCGTACAAGCGGGAGTATTCATCAATGAGCAGTTCTTC. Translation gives CASSVQAGVFINEQFF.

CDR3 DNA: TGCAGCGTTGAAAGGAGGAGCTCCTACAATGAGCAGTTCTTC. This sequence encodes CSVERRSSYNEQFF. This chain joins TRBV29-1 and TRBJ2-1; TRBD2 might be the D (5 bases). Trimming pared 2 bases from V and 0 bases from J, leaving 8 bases between. The CDR3 covers 14 residues. The V gene's germline CDR1 is SQVTM and CDR2 ANQGSEA.

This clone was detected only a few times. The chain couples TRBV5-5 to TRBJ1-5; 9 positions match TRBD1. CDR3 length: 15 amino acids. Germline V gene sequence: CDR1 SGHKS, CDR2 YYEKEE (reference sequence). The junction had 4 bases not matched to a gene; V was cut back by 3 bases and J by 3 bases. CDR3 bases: TGTGCCAGCAGCTGGGGACAGGGCCCCAATCAGCCCCAGCATTTT. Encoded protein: CASSWGQGPNQPQHF.

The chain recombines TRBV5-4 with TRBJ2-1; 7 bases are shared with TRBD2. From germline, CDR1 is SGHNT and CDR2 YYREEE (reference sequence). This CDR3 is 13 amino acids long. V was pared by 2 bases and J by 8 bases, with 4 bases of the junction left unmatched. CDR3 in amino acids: CASSFGGRDEQFF. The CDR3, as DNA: TGTGCCAGCAGCTTTGGAGGGAGGGATGAGCAGTTCTTC.

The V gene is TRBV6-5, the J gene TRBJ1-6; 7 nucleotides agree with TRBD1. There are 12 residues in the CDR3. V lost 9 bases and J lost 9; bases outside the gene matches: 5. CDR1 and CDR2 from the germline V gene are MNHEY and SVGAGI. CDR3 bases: TGTGCCAGTCAGGGGGGTGGTTCACCCCTCCACTTT. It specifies CASQGGGSPLHF.

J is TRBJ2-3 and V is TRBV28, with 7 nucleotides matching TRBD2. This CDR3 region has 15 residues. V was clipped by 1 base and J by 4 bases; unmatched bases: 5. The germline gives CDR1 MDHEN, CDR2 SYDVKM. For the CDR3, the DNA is TGTGCCAGCAGTTTATCCGGGGGGTACCCAGATACGCAGTATTTT. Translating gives CASSLSGGYPDTQYF.

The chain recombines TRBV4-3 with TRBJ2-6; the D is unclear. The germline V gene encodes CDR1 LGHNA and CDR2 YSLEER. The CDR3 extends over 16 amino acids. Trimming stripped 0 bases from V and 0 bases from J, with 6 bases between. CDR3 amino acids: CASSQDYGSGANVLTF. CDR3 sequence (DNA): TGCGCCAGCAGCCAAGACTATGGCTCTGGGGCCAACGTCCTGACTTTC.

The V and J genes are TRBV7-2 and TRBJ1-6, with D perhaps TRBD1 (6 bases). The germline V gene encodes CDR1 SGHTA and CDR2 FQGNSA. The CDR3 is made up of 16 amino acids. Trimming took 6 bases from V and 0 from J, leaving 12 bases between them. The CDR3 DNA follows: TGTGCCAGCAGGGGAAGGGGGAGCTCCTATAATTCACCCCTCCACTTT. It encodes CASRGRGSSYNSPLHF. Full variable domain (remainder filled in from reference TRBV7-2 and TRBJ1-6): GAGVSQSPSNKVTEKGKDVELRCDPISGHTALYWYRQSLGQGLEFLIYFQGNSAPDKSGLPSDRFSAERTGGSVSTLTIQRTQQEDSAVYLCASRGRGSSYNSPLHFGNGTRLTVT.

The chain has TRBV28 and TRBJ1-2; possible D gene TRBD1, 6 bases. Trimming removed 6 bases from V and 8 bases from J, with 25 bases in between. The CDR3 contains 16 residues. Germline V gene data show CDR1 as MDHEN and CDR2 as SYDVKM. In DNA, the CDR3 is TGTGCCAGCAGCCTAGGCCACCGGGGGGCTGAGGGCGGCTACACCTTC. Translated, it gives CASSLGHRGAEGGYTF.

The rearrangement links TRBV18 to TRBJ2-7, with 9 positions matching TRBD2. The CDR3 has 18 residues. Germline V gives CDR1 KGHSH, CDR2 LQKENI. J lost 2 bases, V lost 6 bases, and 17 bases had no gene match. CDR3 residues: CASSSTGSGGRLAYEQYF. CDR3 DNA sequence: TGTGCCAGCTCCTCGACGGGTAGCGGGGGTCGCCTCGCCTACGAGCAGTACTTC.

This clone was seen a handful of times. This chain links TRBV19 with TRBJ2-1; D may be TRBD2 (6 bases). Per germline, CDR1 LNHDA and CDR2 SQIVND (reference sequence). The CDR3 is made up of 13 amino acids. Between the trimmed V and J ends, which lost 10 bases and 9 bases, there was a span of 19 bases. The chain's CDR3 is CATSRGMATEQFF. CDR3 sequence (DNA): TGTGCCACCTCTCGGGGGATGGCGACTGAGCAGTTCTTC.

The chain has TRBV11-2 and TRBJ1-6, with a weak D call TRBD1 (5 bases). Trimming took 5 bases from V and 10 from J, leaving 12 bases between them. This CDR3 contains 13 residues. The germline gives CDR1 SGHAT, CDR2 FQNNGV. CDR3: CASSAGYRSPLHF. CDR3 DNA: TGTGCCAGCAGCGCAGGGTATCGCTCACCCCTCCACTTT.

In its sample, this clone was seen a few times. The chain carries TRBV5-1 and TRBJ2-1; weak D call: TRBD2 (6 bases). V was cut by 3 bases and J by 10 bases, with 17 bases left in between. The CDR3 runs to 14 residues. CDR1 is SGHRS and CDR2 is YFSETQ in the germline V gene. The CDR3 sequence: CASSSLTSLGEQFF. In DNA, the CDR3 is TGCGCCAGCAGCTCATTGACTAGTCTCGGCGAGCAGTTCTTC.

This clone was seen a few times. The CDR3 loop reads CASSIGQGKTEAFF. The CDR3 region has the DNA TGTGCCAGCAGTATTGGACAGGGGAAGACTGAAGCTTTCTTT. The V call is TRBV2, the J call TRBJ1-1; 9 positions agree with TRBD1. CDR3 length equals 14 residues. The trim removed 5 bases at V and 5 bases at J, leaving 6 bases unmatched. CDR1 is SNHLY, CDR2 FYNNEI, per germline. Looking up the rest from reference TRBV2 and TRBJ1-1 gives the full variable domain: EPEVTQTPSHQVTQMGQEVILRCVPISNHLYFYWYRQILGQKVEFLVSFYNNEISEKSEIFDDQFSVERPDGSNFTLKIRSTKLEDSAMYFCASSIGQGKTEAFFGQGTRLTVV.

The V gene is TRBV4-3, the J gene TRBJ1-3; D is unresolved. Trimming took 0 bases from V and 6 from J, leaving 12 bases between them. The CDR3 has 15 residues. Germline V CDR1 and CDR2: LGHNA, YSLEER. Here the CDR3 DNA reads TGCGCCAGCAGCCAAGAAACGGGGAACTCAAACACCATATATTTT. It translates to CASSQETGNSNTIYF.

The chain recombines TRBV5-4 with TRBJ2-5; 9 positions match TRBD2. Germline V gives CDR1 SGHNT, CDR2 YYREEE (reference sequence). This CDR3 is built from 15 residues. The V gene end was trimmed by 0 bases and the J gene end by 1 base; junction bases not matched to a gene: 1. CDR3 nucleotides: TGTGCCAGCAGCTTGGAAGCGGGAGGCCAAGAGACCCAGTACTTC. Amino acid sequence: CASSLEAGGQETQYF.

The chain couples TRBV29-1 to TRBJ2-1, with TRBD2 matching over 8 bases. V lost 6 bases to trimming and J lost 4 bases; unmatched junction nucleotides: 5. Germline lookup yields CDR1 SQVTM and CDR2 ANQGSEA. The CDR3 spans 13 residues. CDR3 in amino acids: CSVSSGFYNEQFF. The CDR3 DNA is TGCAGCGTGTCTAGCGGGTTTTACAATGAGCAGTTCTTC.

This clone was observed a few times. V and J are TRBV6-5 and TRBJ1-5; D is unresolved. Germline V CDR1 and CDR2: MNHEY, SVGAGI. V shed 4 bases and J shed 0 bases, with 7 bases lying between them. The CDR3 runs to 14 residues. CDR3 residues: CASSSPGSNQPQHF. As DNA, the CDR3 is TGTGCCAGCAGTTCCCCCGGTAGCAATCAGCCCCAGCATTTT.

CDR3 region: CASSGIRGPGSGYTF. CDR3 DNA: TGTGCCAGCAGCGGGATAAGGGGGCCCGGAAGCGGCTACACCTTC. The chain combines TRBV7-9 with TRBJ1-2; 7 bases agree with TRBD1. With 5 bases clipped from V and 8 bases from J, the junction kept 14 bases outside the gene matches. This CDR3 is built from 15 residues. Germline V gene sequence: CDR1 SEHNR, CDR2 FQNEAQ (reference sequence).

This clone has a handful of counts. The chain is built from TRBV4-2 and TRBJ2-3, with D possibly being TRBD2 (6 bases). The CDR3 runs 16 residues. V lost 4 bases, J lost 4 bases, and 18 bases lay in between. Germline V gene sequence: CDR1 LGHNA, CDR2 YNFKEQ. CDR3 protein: CASSPGAGQEADTQYF. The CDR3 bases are TGTGCCAGCAGCCCCGGCGCGGGGCAAGAAGCAGATACGCAGTATTTT.

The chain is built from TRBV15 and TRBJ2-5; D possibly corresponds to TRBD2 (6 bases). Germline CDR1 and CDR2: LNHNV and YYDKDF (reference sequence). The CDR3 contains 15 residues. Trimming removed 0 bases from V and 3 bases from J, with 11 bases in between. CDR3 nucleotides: TGTGCCACCAGCAGAGAGCTCGGGAGTGAAGAGACCCAGTACTTC. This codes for CATSRELGSEETQYF.

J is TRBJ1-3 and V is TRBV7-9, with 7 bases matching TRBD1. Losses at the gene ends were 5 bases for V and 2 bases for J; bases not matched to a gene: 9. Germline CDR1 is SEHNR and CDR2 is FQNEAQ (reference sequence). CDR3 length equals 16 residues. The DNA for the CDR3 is TGTGCCAGCAGCGACAGGGACTGGGGCGCTGGAAACACCATATATTTT. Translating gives CASSDRDWGAGNTIYF.

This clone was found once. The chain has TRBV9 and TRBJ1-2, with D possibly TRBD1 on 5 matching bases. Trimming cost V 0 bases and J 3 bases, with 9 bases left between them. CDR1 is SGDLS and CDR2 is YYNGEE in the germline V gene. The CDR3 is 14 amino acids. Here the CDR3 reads CASSVGKGDYGYTF. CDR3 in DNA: TGTGCCAGCAGCGTAGGGAAAGGGGACTATGGCTACACCTTC.

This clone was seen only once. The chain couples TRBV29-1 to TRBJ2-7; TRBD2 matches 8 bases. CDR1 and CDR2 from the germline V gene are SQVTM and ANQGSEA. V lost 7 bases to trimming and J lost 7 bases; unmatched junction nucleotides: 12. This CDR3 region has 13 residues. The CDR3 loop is CSAAAGGTGEQYF. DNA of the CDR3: TGCAGCGCCGCCGCGGGGGGAACGGGAGAGCAGTACTTC.

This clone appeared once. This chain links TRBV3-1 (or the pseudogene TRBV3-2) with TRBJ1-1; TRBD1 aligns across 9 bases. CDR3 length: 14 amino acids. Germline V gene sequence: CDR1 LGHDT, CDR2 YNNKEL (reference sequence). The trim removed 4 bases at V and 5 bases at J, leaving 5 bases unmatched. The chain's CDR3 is CASSLGTGRTEAFF. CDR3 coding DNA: TGTGCCAGCAGCCTTGGGACAGGGCGGACTGAAGCTTTCTTT.

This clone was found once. The CDR3 is CASSPGLAAFYEQYF. The CDR3 region has the DNA TGTGCCAGCAGCCCGGGACTAGCGGCCTTCTACGAGCAGTACTTC. V usage is TRBV11-2 and J usage is TRBJ2-7; 11 bases map to TRBD2. The CDR3 is 15 residues long. In germline, CDR1 is SGHAT, CDR2 FQNNGV. With 5 bases clipped from V and 3 bases from J, the junction kept 6 bases outside the gene matches.

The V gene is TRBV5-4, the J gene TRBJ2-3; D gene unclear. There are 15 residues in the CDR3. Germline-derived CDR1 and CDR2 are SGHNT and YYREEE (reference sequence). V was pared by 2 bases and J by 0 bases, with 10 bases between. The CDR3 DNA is TGTGCCAGCAGCTTCCCTAACGCTAGCACAGATACGCAGTATTTT. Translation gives CASSFPNASTDTQYF.

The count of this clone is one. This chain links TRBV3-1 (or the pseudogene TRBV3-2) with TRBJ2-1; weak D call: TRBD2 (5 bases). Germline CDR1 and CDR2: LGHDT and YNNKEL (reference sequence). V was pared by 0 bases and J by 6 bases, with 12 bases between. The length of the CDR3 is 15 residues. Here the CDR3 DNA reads TGTGCCAGCAGCCAAGACGGTAGGGAGAGCAATGAGCAGTTCTTC. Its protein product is CASSQDGRESNEQFF.

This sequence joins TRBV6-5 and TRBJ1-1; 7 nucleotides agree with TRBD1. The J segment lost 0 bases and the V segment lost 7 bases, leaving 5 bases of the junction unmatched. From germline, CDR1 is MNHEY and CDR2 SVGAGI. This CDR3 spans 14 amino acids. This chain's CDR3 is CASNPTGVNTEAFF. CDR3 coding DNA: TGTGCCAGCAATCCAACAGGGGTGAACACTGAAGCTTTCTTT.

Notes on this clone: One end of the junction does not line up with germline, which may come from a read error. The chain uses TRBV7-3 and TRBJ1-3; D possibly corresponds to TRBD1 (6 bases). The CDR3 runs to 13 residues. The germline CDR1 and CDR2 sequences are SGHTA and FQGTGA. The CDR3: CAGTYRDRSSQPF. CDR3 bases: TGTGCCGGTACATACAGGGACCGTTCTTCCCAGCCTTTT.